The clone carrying this T cell receptor beta chain was counted once. The data belong to a study of blood T cell repertoires in COVID-19. The CDR3 has 15 residues. After removal of 5 bases from V and 4 bases from J, the junction contained 7 bases not matched to a gene. Germline V CDR1 and CDR2: KGHDR, SFDVKD. As originally analysed: From reference gene primer amplification, estimates of nucleated cell counts were derived. Sequencing was performed with immunoSEQ multiplex PCR; in TCRdb, only in-frame clones are kept and a portion is missing. For V, J and clone size, that table is used; D and trimming come from the DNA. The sample consists of about 110,000 clones, about 72% of them appearing once.

The chain links TRBV24-1 to TRBJ1-2; 9 nucleotides agree with TRBD1. Sequencing was carried out using peripheral blood. The sequence came from a woman aged 60-75 years with acute or convalescent COVID-19. The CDR3 DNA is TGTGCCACCAGTGGACCGGGACAGGGCGCCTATGGCTACACCTTC. Translating gives CATSGPGQGAYGYTF.